These T cell receptor beta chains were read from a single sample in a study of cytomegalovirus exposure and HLA in healthy donors. The assay was immunoSEQ multiplex PCR, and TCRdb's table has in-frame clones only and misses some. This sample has 85,000 to 95,000 clones; approximately 96% occur once, and the top ten carry 0.6% to 0.95%. The sample was PBMCs. Receptors originate from a man between 18 and 29 years old in good health and CMV-seronegative. The CDR3 runs from the conserved cysteine through the conserved F or W. Fields, in order: D gene, J gene, CDR3 length, V gene, clone size, CDR3 protein, CDR3 DNA. D genes are given only for firm matches. Rows give clone size only sometimes, using once, few, many, or a class for an expanded clone.

d_call: TRBD1; j_call: TRBJ2-7; cdr3_length: 13; v_call: TRBV10-1; clone_size: .; cdr3_aa: CASSGQGGHEQYF; cdr3_nt: TGCGCCAGCAGTGGACAGGGCGGCCACGAGCAGTACTTC
d_call: TRBD2; j_call: TRBJ2-3; cdr3_length: 14; v_call: TRBV19; clone_size: .; cdr3_aa: CASRTSGRMDTQYF; cdr3_nt: TGTGCCAGCCGGACTAGCGGGAGGATGGATACGCAGTATTTT
d_call: TRBD1; j_call: TRBJ2-7; cdr3_length: 15; v_call: TRBV6-4; clone_size: .; cdr3_aa: CASSEGQGGSYEQYF; cdr3_nt: TGTGCCAGCAGTGAAGGACAGGGAGGTAGCTACGAGCAGTACTTC
d_call: .; j_call: TRBJ2-5; cdr3_length: 14; v_call: TRBV7-7; clone_size: once; cdr3_aa: CASSLSTRQETQYF; cdr3_nt: TGTGCTAGCAGTTTATCGACACGGCAAGAGACCCAGTACTTC
d_call: .; j_call: TRBJ2-7; cdr3_length: 12; v_call: TRBV7-8; clone_size: once; cdr3_aa: CASSPFAGEQYF; cdr3_nt: TGTGCCAGCAGCCCCTTCGCGGGTGAGCAGTACTTC
d_call: TRBD2; j_call: TRBJ2-1; cdr3_length: 15; v_call: TRBV4-1; clone_size: many; cdr3_aa: CASSRAGSSYNEQFF; cdr3_nt: TGCGCCAGCAGCAGAGCGGGGAGCTCCTACAATGAGCAGTTCTTC
d_call: .; j_call: TRBJ2-1; cdr3_length: 19; v_call: TRBV27; clone_size: .; cdr3_aa: CASSLASRGGWDSYNEQFF; cdr3_nt: TGTGCCAGCAGTTTAGCCTCCAGGGGAGGGTGGGACTCCTACAATGAGCAGTTCTTC
d_call: .; j_call: TRBJ2-1; cdr3_length: 16; v_call: TRBV9; clone_size: .; cdr3_aa: CASSVLGTPAYNEQFF; cdr3_nt: TGTGCCAGCAGCGTGCTAGGAACGCCAGCCTACAATGAGCAGTTCTTC
d_call: TRBD1; j_call: TRBJ1-1; cdr3_length: 14; v_call: TRBV7-8; clone_size: .; cdr3_aa: CASSWRDRSTEAFF; cdr3_nt: TGTGCCAGCAGCTGGAGGGACAGGAGTACTGAAGCTTTCTTT
d_call: .; j_call: TRBJ1-5; cdr3_length: 18; v_call: TRBV2; clone_size: .; cdr3_aa: CASSVGRVGAHSNQPQHF; cdr3_nt: TGTGCCAGCAGTGTGGGCAGGGTAGGGGCCCATAGCAATCAGCCCCAGCATTTT
d_call: TRBD1; j_call: TRBJ1-5; cdr3_length: 15; v_call: TRBV10-3; clone_size: .; cdr3_aa: CAISETGVGNQPQHF; cdr3_nt: TGTGCCATCAGTGAGACAGGGGTCGGCAATCAGCCCCAGCATTTT
d_call: .; j_call: TRBJ2-3; cdr3_length: 17; v_call: TRBV5-1; clone_size: .; cdr3_aa: CASSLGWGGMSTDTQYF; cdr3_nt: TGCGCCAGCAGCTTGGGGTGGGGCGGGATGAGCACAGATACGCAGTATTTT
d_call: TRBD2; j_call: TRBJ2-3; cdr3_length: 16; v_call: TRBV4-1; clone_size: .; cdr3_aa: CASSPVLAGGTDTQYF; cdr3_nt: TGCGCCAGCAGCCCAGTCCTAGCGGGAGGCACAGATACGCAGTATTTT
d_call: .; j_call: TRBJ2-7; cdr3_length: 11; v_call: TRBV29-1; clone_size: .; cdr3_aa: CSVDGGYEQYF; cdr3_nt: TGCAGCGTTGATGGGGGGTACGAGCAGTACTTC
d_call: TRBD1; j_call: TRBJ2-3; cdr3_length: 15; v_call: TRBV5-1; clone_size: .; cdr3_aa: CASSLEDRVTDTQYF; cdr3_nt: TGCGCCAGCAGCTTGGAGGACAGGGTGACAGATACGCAGTATTTT
d_call: TRBD2; j_call: TRBJ2-2; cdr3_length: 19; v_call: TRBV5-1; clone_size: .; cdr3_aa: CASSPLGLAGGTNTGELFF; cdr3_nt: TGCGCCAGCAGCCCCCTAGGACTAGCGGGAGGTACGAACACCGGGGAGCTGTTTTTT
d_call: .; j_call: TRBJ1-1; cdr3_length: 14; v_call: TRBV5-1; clone_size: once; cdr3_aa: CASSFRALNTEAFF; cdr3_nt: TGCGCCAGCAGCTTCAGGGCGCTGAACACTGAAGCTTTCTTT
d_call: .; j_call: TRBJ2-2; cdr3_length: 12; v_call: TRBV6-1; clone_size: .; cdr3_aa: CASSLGWGELFF; cdr3_nt: TGTGCCAGCAGCCTAGGTTGGGGGGAGCTGTTTTTT
d_call: TRBD2; j_call: TRBJ2-7; cdr3_length: 16; v_call: TRBV7-9; clone_size: .; cdr3_aa: CASSLGLAGGADEQYF; cdr3_nt: TGTGCCAGCAGCTTAGGTCTAGCGGGAGGGGCGGACGAGCAGTACTTC
d_call: TRBD2; j_call: TRBJ2-5; cdr3_length: 14; v_call: TRBV2; clone_size: .; cdr3_aa: CASSEQGGQETQYF; cdr3_nt: TGTGCCAGCAGTGAACAGGGAGGGCAAGAGACCCAGTACTTC
d_call: .; j_call: TRBJ2-1; cdr3_length: 12; v_call: TRBV15; clone_size: .; cdr3_aa: CATSRDRNEQFF; cdr3_nt: TGTGCCACCAGCAGAGATCGCAATGAGCAGTTCTTC
d_call: .; j_call: TRBJ2-7; cdr3_length: 16; v_call: TRBV6-6; clone_size: .; cdr3_aa: CASRREQTRVDYEQYF; cdr3_nt: TGTGCCAGCAGGCGGGAACAAACCAGGGTTGACTACGAGCAGTACTTC
d_call: .; j_call: TRBJ1-1; cdr3_length: 13; v_call: TRBV5-1; clone_size: .; cdr3_aa: CASSATGGTEAFF; cdr3_nt: TGCGCCAGCAGTGCAACCGGGGGCACTGAAGCTTTCTTT
d_call: .; j_call: TRBJ1-1; cdr3_length: 14; v_call: TRBV2; clone_size: .; cdr3_aa: CASSRQVMNTEAFF; cdr3_nt: TGTGCCAGCAGCAGACAGGTCATGAACACTGAAGCTTTCTTT
d_call: .; j_call: TRBJ2-1; cdr3_length: 13; v_call: TRBV6-4; clone_size: .; cdr3_aa: CASSAQPANEQFF; cdr3_nt: TGTGCCAGCAGTGCACAGCCCGCCAATGAGCAGTTCTTC
d_call: .; j_call: TRBJ2-3; cdr3_length: 11; v_call: TRBV6-6; clone_size: once; cdr3_aa: CASILLDTQYF; cdr3_nt: TGTGCCAGCATTCTGTTAGATACGCAGTATTTT
d_call: .; j_call: TRBJ1-3; cdr3_length: 13; v_call: TRBV7-3; clone_size: .; cdr3_aa: CASSLFSGNTIYF; cdr3_nt: TGTGCCAGCAGCCTCTTCTCTGGAAACACCATATATTTT